The 5 T cell receptor beta chains below were found in one sample sequenced in a study of T cell responses to AZD1222 COVID-19 vaccine. The method was immunoSEQ multiplex PCR; TCRdb's version includes in-frame clones alone and lacks a portion of them. The sample includes 90,000 to 110,000 clones, 88% of them seen just once. The source material was peripheral blood, sampled on day 0 of AZD1222 vaccination. These TCRs come from an adult in good health.

The V gene is TRBV9, the J gene TRBJ2-2; 9 nucleotides agree with TRBD1. Germline loops: CDR1 SGDLS, CDR2 YYNGEE. The CDR3 has 16 residues. The V gene end was trimmed by 0 bases and the J gene end by 7 bases; junction bases not matched to a gene: 7. The CDR3 protein is CASSVAQGARGGELFF. DNA for the CDR3: TGTGCCAGCAGCGTAGCACAGGGGGCTCGTGGCGGGGAGCTGTTTTTT.

The V call is TRBV7-8, the J call TRBJ2-7, with TRBD1 identical over 9 bases. J lost 7 bases, V lost 6 bases, and 13 bases had no gene match. The CDR3 loop spans 15 amino acids. Germline CDR1 reads SGHVS; CDR2 reads FQNEAQ. The CDR3 spells CASRTLRDRAGEQYF. CDR3 DNA: TGTGCCAGCAGAACCCTCCGGGACAGGGCAGGGGAGCAGTACTTC.

The chain's CDR3 is CASSTGSREKLFF. In nucleotides, the CDR3 is TGTGCCAGCAGTACCGGGTCCCGTGAAAAACTGTTTTTT. V is TRBV28 and J is TRBJ1-4; D uncertain. V gave up 5 bases and J gave up 7 bases, with 11 bases separating them. From germline, CDR1 is MDHEN and CDR2 SYDVKM. The CDR3 extends over 13 amino acids.

V usage is TRBV7-2 and J usage is TRBJ2-1, with 7 bases lining up with TRBD2. The junction had 4 bases not matched to a gene; V was cut back by 1 base and J by 7 bases. The V gene's germline CDR1 is SGHTA and CDR2 FQGNSA. The CDR3 loop spans 14 amino acids. CDR3 amino acids: CASSLVGRWNEQFF. CDR3 bases: TGTGCCAGCAGCTTAGTCGGGAGGTGGAATGAGCAGTTCTTC.

The table lists this clone with a few counts. The chain has TRBV6-6 and TRBJ2-7; possibly TRBD2 for D (6 bases). The germline CDR1 and CDR2 sequences are MNHNY and SVGAGI (reference sequence). The CDR3 sequence is 15 residues long. Trimming pared 4 bases from V and 0 bases from J, leaving 13 bases between. The CDR3 region is CASSSPGLVSYEQYF. The CDR3, as DNA: TGTGCCAGCAGTTCGCCGGGACTTGTCTCCTACGAGCAGTACTTC.